Listed here are 16 T cell receptor beta chains from one sample, sequenced in a study of control samples from healthy donors and cancer patients. Produced via immunoSEQ multiplex PCR; TCRdb's table is partial and in-frame only. This table holds some 120,000 clones, roughly 91% found once. Source material: blood. These receptors all come from a man between 40 and 49 years old in good health.

Only a few counts were recorded for this clone. V and J are TRBV25-1 and TRBJ2-5; 9 bases are shared with TRBD1. The CDR3 has 14 residues. With 8 bases clipped from V and 1 base from J, the junction kept 5 bases outside the gene matches. The germline V gene has CDR1 MGHDK and CDR2 SYGVNS. Written as DNA, the CDR3 is TGTGCCAGCGGGGACAGGGCCTTCCAAGAGACCCAGTACTTC. It specifies CASGDRAFQETQYF.

The J gene is TRBJ2-5, the V gene TRBV7-2, with D possibly called TRBD1 or TRBD2 (5 bases each). The V gene lost 1 base and the J gene lost 3 bases, with 12 bases spanning the gap. The CDR3 is 15 residues long. CDR1 SGHTA and CDR2 FQGNSA come from the germline V gene. Here the CDR3 DNA reads TGTGCCAGCAGCTTAGGGGGGAACAGCAAAGAGACCCAGTACTTC. Amino acids: CASSLGGNSKETQYF.

This clone was observed a few times. V gene TRBV7-2 combines with J gene TRBJ1-5, with D uncertain. The CDR3 runs 14 residues. Between the trimmed V and J ends, which lost 4 bases and 4 bases, there was a span of 11 bases. From germline, CDR1 is SGHTA and CDR2 FQGNSA. CDR3: CASSSSPTNQPQHF. In DNA form, the CDR3 reads TGTGCCAGCAGCTCCTCCCCGACAAATCAGCCCCAGCATTTT. Full variable domain (missing parts from reference TRBV7-2 and TRBJ1-5): GAGVSQSPSNKVTEKGKDVELRCDPISGHTALYWYRQSLGQGLEFLIYFQGNSAPDKSGLPSDRFSAERTGGSVSTLTIQRTQQEDSAVYLCASSSSPTNQPQHFGDGTRLSIL.

The V call is TRBV5-6, the J call TRBJ2-5, with 7 positions matching TRBD1. CDR3 length: 16 amino acids. The junction had 13 bases not matched to a gene; V was cut back by 6 bases and J by 2 bases. CDR1 and CDR2 (germline): SGHDT, YYEEEE. CDR3 protein: CASTPGRHRGQETQYF. CDR3 coding DNA: TGTGCCAGCACTCCGGGGAGACACAGGGGACAAGAGACCCAGTACTTC.

The chain is built from TRBV12-3 or TRBV12-4 and TRBJ1-5; TRBD1 might be the D (6 bases). The CDR3 is 13 residues long. Trimming pared 6 bases from V and 11 bases from J, leaving 17 bases between. CDR3 sequence (DNA): TGTGCCAGCAGCTACACAGGGTTGGGGGCCCAGCATTTT. Amino acid sequence: CASSYTGLGAQHF.

The chain combines TRBV6-4 with TRBJ2-3; 10 bases line up with TRBD2. Per the germline V gene, CDR1 is MRHNA and CDR2 is SNTAGT. V shed 4 bases, J shed 2 bases, and the junction held 3 bases outside the gene matches. The CDR3 extends over 15 amino acids. CDR3 protein: CASSATSGDTDTQYF. CDR3 bases: TGTGCCAGCAGTGCTACTAGCGGGGACACAGATACGCAGTATTTT.

J is TRBJ2-7 and V is TRBV7-2, with 9 bases aligning to TRBD1. J lost 5 bases, V lost 1 base, and 3 bases had no gene match. The CDR3 runs 14 residues. Germline lookup yields CDR1 SGHTA and CDR2 FQGNSA. CDR3 sequence: CASSLVDRGDEQYF. In DNA form, the CDR3 reads TGTGCCAGCAGCTTAGTTGACAGGGGGGACGAGCAGTACTTC.

V is TRBV3-1 (or the pseudogene TRBV3-2) and J is TRBJ1-1, with no clear D. This CDR3 has 16 amino acids. Germline CDR1 reads LGHDT; CDR2 reads YNNKEL (reference sequence). V was clipped by 0 bases and J by 3 bases, with 14 bases between them. Here the CDR3 reads CASSQDLGRIYTEAFF. DNA of the CDR3: TGTGCCAGCAGCCAAGATCTTGGCCGCATCTACACTGAAGCTTTCTTT.

This chain joins TRBV29-1 and TRBJ1-1; D possibly corresponds to TRBD1 (6 bases). CDR1 and CDR2 (germline): SQVTM, ANQGSEA. V lost 5 bases and J lost 3, with 13 bases in between. The CDR3 length is 13 residues. CDR3 region: CSVMTGSDTEAFF. Written as DNA, the CDR3 is TGCAGCGTTATGACAGGCAGCGACACTGAAGCTTTCTTT. The complete variable domain, with remaining parts taken from reference TRBV29-1 and TRBJ1-1, reads SAVISQKPSRDICQRGTSLTIQCQVDSQVTMMFWYRQQPGQSLTLIATANQGSEATYESGFVIDKFPISRPNLTFSTLTVSNMSPEDSSIYLCSVMTGSDTEAFFGQGTRLTVV.

The chain uses TRBV5-1 and TRBJ2-3; TRBD2 matches 7 bases. Germline V CDR1 and CDR2: SGHRS, YFSETQ. The CDR3 contains 16 residues. Unmatched junction bases numbered 12, after V lost 2 bases and J lost 6 bases. The CDR3 DNA is TGCGCCAGCAGCTTCGCTAGCGGTTCAAACGCGGATACGCAGTATTTT. Translated: CASSFASGSNADTQYF.

The chain employs TRBV6-2 or TRBV6-3 and TRBJ2-5; D is possibly TRBD1 or TRBD2 (5 bases each). V was pared by 4 bases and J by 5 bases, with 17 bases between. Germline-derived CDR1 and CDR2 are MNHEY and SVGEGT. This CDR3 comprises 15 residues. The CDR3 sequence is CASSSLPQGGETQYF. The CDR3 DNA reads as TGTGCCAGCAGTTCGTTGCCTCAGGGCGGGGAGACCCAGTACTTC.

This clone appeared a few times. V gene TRBV7-2 combines with J gene TRBJ2-7, with 11 bases matching TRBD2. V was pared by 4 bases and J by 7 bases, with 6 bases of the junction left unmatched. Germline V CDR1 and CDR2: SGHTA, FQGNSA. CDR3 length: 14 amino acids. CDR3 nucleotide sequence: TGTGCCAGCAGCTATTATAGCGGGGGGGGTGAGCAGTACTTC. Its translation is CASSYYSGGGEQYF.

The V and J genes are TRBV7-8 and TRBJ1-2; D uncertain. The CDR3 is 13 residues long. V dropped 3 bases and J dropped 2 bases, with 7 bases sitting between them. CDR1 is SGHVS, CDR2 FQNEAQ, per germline. In DNA form, the CDR3 reads TGTGCCAGCAGCTTTCAAGAGAACTATGGCTACACCTTC. It specifies CASSFQENYGYTF.

This sequence joins TRBV10-2 and TRBJ1-4, with 8 nucleotides matching TRBD1. V lost 3 bases, J lost 7 bases, and 7 bases stayed unmatched. Germline CDR1 reads WSHSY; CDR2 reads SAAADI. This CDR3 is 15 amino acids long. The CDR3 DNA follows: TGCGCCAGCAGTGACCCAGGGGGCTTTGTTGAAAAACTGTTTTTT. The encoded protein is CASSDPGGFVEKLFF.

Only a few counts were recorded for this clone. The chain joins TRBV30 to TRBJ2-3, with D uncertain. The germline V gene has CDR1 GTSNPN and CDR2 SVGIG (reference sequence). The V end was cut by 0 bases, the J end by 3 bases, with 13 bases between. The CDR3 runs to 15 residues. DNA of the CDR3: TGTGCCTGGAGTGTAAGAATGGCGATTACAGATACGCAGTATTTT. Amino acid sequence: CAWSVRMAITDTQYF.

V and J are TRBV4-1 and TRBJ1-1; possibly TRBD1 for D (5 bases). Germline CDR1 MGHRA, CDR2 YSYEKL. Trimming pared 4 bases from V and 1 base from J, leaving 10 bases between. The CDR3 covers 14 residues. DNA for the CDR3: TGCGCCAGCAGCCTAGGACATTCGAACACTGAAGCTTTCTTT. Residues: CASSLGHSNTEAFF.